The clone carrying this T cell receptor (beta chain) occurred once. This sample is drawn from a study of cytomegalovirus exposure and HLA in healthy donors. 13 Jbeta primers and 60 Vbeta primers were used for the PCR. Only in-frame clones appear in the TCRdb table, and some are missing; sequencing was by immunoSEQ multiplex PCR. There are 85,000 to 110,000 clones in the sample; about 77% occur only once, and around 10% lies in the top ten. The sequencing input was PBMCs. This TCR came from a woman under 30 in good health and CMV-seropositive.

The CDR3 sequence: CASSPKTGGRTGELFF. CDR3 DNA: TGTGCCAGCAGCCCCAAGACAGGGGGCCGAACCGGGGAGCTGTTTTTT. The V gene is TRBV14, the J gene TRBJ2-2; 10 nucleotides agree with TRBD1. Per germline, CDR1 SGHDN and CDR2 FVKESK. Trimming removed 4 bases from V and 5 bases from J; junction bases left unmatched: 7. The CDR3 runs to 16 residues.